This record looks at one TCR beta chain sequence and its context. Original handling: Reference gene primer amplification gave nucleated cell count estimates. The data were produced by immunoSEQ multiplex PCR, yet TCRdb's version contains in-frame clones alone and is incomplete. The V and J calls and clone size come from that table; D and trimming were worked out from the DNA. The table lists tens of thousands of clones, around 80% of them singletons, with roughly 12% in the top ten. This sample was taken from a study of blood T cell repertoires in COVID-19. About the study: There were acute and convalescent COVID-19 samples, and they came from the United States, Italy and Spain. T cells, B-cell-depleted T cells, or PBMCs provided the cDNA or gDNA that served as material.

The germline CDR1 and CDR2 sequences are SGHDN and FVKESK. The V gene end was trimmed by 4 bases and the J gene end by 4 bases; junction bases not matched to a gene: 8. The length of the CDR3 is 15 residues. The sequenced material came from peripheral blood. This rearrangement joins TRBV14 to TRBJ1-2, with TRBD1 identical over 8 bases. This clonotype originated in a man aged 65 to 85 with acute or convalescent COVID-19. DNA of the CDR3: TGTGCCAGCAGCCCTCGTGGACAGGGAATCTATGGCTACACCTTC. Its translation is CASSPRGQGIYGYTF.